This TCR beta chain was sequenced for a study of blood T cells in healthy people across ages. Study overall: Template switching caught about one barcoded beta molecule for each two T cells.

A second PCR of roughly 7 to 11 cycles used a sample-barcoded 5' primer and a J-beta primer mix. TCRdb passed the 5' RACE reads through MiXCR, listing each CDR3 protein once. The sample comprises approximately 680,000 distinct CDR3 sequences, approximately 31% of which are singletons, and 15% rests with the top ten. The V and J ends lost 4 bases and 5 bases respectively, with 9 bases between them. The CDR3 runs to 12 residues. The germline V gene encodes CDR1 DFQATT and CDR2 SNEGSKA (reference sequence). Sequencing was performed on blood. The V and J genes are TRBV20-1 and TRBJ1-5; D remains unclear. The source of this sequence is a woman older than 75 in good health. DNA for the CDR3: TGCAGTGCTAAAAAGGGCTATCAGCCCCAGCATTTT. Residues: CSAKKGYQPQHF.